Listed below are T cell receptor beta chains from one sample, sequenced in a study of vaccination effects on CD4 cells after COVID-19. The method was immunoSEQ multiplex PCR; TCRdb's version includes in-frame clones alone and lacks a portion of them. Of some 69,000 clones listed, about 73% are singletons. The antigens these receptors bind are not known. The sequencing used CD4+ T cells from PBMCs cultured without peptide, collected after COVID-19 vaccination. These receptors all come from a human donor who received a COVID-19 vaccine. CDR3s include the opening cysteine and the closing phenylalanine or tryptophan.

j_call v_call cdr3_aa
TRBJ1-5 TRBV19 CASSMMSGTALYSNQPQHF
TRBJ2-1 TRBV5-6 CASRGIGEGEHEQFF
TRBJ2-1 TRBV6-5 CASGSGTGGRQFF
TRBJ2-1 TRBV5-1 CASSVPGDNEQFF
TRBJ2-3 TRBV3-1/TRBV3-2 CASSFLAGTSPDTQYF
TRBJ2-5 TRBV6-5 CASSYVSGGAETQYF
TRBJ2-5 TRBV5-1 CASRLTGGLETQYF
TRBJ1-1 TRBV11-2 CASSLQPGNTEAFF
TRBJ1-2 TRBV3-1/TRBV3-2 CASSHLGSGYGYTF
TRBJ2-5 TRBV9 CASSATGTAYQETQYF
TRBJ2-1 TRBV5-4 CASSLVVGTGYNEQFF
TRBJ1-5 TRBV2 CASIRDSNQPQHF
TRBJ1-1 TRBV7-9 CASSDRDTEAFF
TRBJ1-2 TRBV28 CASSSDVYGYTF
TRBJ2-1 TRBV6-4 CASSDGGGASNEQFF
TRBJ1-5 TRBV24-1 CATSDHRGSGQPQHF
TRBJ2-1 TRBV9 CASSAGPGQGDLSSYNEQFF
TRBJ1-2 TRBV30 CARYLGGTGSGYTF
TRBJ1-2 TRBV10-2 CASSDRAPTGTGYGYTF
TRBJ1-5 TRBV5-6 CASSLAYSGAQSGQPQHF
TRBJ1-4 TRBV7-2 CASSWGGRGEEKLFF
TRBJ1-5 TRBV2 CASVNSLNQPQHF
TRBJ1-3 TRBV2 CASSEETVSGNTIYF
TRBJ1-2 TRBV6-5 CASSSLGQSNYGYTF
TRBJ1-2 TRBV19 CASSRSGGANYGYTF
TRBJ2-2 TRBV18 CASSFRLAGNTGELFF
TRBJ2-2 TRBV9 CASSTRVTGELFF
TRBJ2-2 TRBV10-2 CASSGTGAGELFF
TRBJ2-3 TRBV18 CASSRYAGGSTDTQYF
TRBJ2-5 TRBV5-1 CASSLIGQQETQYF
TRBJ2-5 TRBV5-1 CASSLLDRGGQETQYF
TRBJ2-2 TRBV5-1 CASSLNTGGGTGELFF
TRBJ1-1 TRBV14 CASSQTRGTEAFF
TRBJ1-4 TRBV18 CASSPQTGANEKLFF
TRBJ2-2 TRBV18 CASSPPVQANTGELFF
TRBJ2-1 TRBV14 CASSQPSGDSYNEQFF
TRBJ1-5 TRBV11-2 CASSYLNHRGRQPQHF
TRBJ1-5 TRBV5-1 CASSLTGDLNNQPQHF
TRBJ1-1 TRBV5-4 CASSLGGFRVANTEAFF
TRBJ1-4 TRBV19 CASSIRQGTTNEKLFF
TRBJ2-5 TRBV5-4 CASSLLSSSETQYF
TRBJ1-5 TRBV18 CASSPPGGGIQPQHF
TRBJ2-3 TRBV6-2/TRBV6-3 CASSYSSYTDTQYF
TRBJ1-4 TRBV19 CASSDVSSPNEKLFF
TRBJ1-4 TRBV18 CASSPTRGHQGEKLFF
TRBJ2-1 TRBV29-1 CSVAVGEVWRNEQFF
TRBJ2-2 TRBV6-6 CASSYFGGRGTGELFF
TRBJ2-4 TRBV13 CASTRWVAKNIQYF
TRBJ2-3 TRBV4-2 CASSQELGAPDTQYF
TRBJ2-5 TRBV2 CASSVDRGLAETQYF
TRBJ1-3 TRBV18 CASSPRGQGNGNTIYF